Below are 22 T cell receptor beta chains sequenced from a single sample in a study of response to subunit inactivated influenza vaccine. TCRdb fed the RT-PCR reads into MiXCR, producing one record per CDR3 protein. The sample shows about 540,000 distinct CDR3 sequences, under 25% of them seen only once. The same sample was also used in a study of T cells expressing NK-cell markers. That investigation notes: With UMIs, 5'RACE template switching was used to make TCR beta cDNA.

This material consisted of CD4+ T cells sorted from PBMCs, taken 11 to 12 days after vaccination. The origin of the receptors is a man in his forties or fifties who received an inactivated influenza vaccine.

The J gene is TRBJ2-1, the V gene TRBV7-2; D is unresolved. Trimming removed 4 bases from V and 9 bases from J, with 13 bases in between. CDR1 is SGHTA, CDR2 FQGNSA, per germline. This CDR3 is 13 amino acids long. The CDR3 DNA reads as TGTGCCAGCAGCTACCGGACGGGTAGTGAGCAGTTCTTC. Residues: CASSYRTGSEQFF.

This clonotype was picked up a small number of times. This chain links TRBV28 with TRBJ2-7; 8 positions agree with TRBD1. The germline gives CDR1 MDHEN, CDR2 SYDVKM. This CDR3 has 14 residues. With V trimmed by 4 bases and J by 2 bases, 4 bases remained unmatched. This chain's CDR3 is CASSSDRGTYEQYF. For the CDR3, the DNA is TGTGCCAGCAGTTCAGACAGGGGTACCTACGAGCAGTACTTC. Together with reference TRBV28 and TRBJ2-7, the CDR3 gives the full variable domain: DVKVTQSSRYLVKRTGEKVFLECVQDMDHENMFWYRQDPGLGLRLIYFSYDVKMKEKGDIPEGYSVSREKKERFSLILESASTNQTSMYLCASSSDRGTYEQYFGPGTRLTVT.

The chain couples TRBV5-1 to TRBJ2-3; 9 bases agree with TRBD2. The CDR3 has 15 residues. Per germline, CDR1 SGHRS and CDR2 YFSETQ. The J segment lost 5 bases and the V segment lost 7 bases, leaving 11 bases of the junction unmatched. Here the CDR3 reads CASAAAGGPVDTQYF. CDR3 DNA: TGCGCCAGCGCAGCGGCGGGGGGGCCGGTAGATACGCAGTATTTT.

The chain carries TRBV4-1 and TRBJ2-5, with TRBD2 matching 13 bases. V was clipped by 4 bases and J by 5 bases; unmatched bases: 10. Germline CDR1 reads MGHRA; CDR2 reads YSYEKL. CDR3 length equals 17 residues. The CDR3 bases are TGCGCCAGCAGCCCCACTGGACTAGCGGGAGCTACGGAGACCCAGTACTTC. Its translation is CASSPTGLAGATETQYF.

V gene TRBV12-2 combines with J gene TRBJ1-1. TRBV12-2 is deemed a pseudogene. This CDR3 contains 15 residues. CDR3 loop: CASRLTGPRSTEAFF. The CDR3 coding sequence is TGTGCAAGTCGCTTAACGGGACCGCGGAGCACTGAAGCTTTCTTT.

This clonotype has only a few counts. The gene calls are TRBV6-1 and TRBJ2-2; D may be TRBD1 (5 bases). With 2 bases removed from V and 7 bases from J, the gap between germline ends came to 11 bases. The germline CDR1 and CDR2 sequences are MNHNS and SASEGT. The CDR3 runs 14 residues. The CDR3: CASSESDRDGELFF. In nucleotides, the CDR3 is TGTGCCAGCAGTGAATCCGACAGAGACGGGGAGCTGTTTTTT.

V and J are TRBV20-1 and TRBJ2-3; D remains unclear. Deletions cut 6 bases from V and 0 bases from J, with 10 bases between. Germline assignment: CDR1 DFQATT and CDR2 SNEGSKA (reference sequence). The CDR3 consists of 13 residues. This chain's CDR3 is CSAYRASTDTQYF. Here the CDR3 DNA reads TGCAGTGCCTACCGGGCGAGCACAGATACGCAGTATTTT.

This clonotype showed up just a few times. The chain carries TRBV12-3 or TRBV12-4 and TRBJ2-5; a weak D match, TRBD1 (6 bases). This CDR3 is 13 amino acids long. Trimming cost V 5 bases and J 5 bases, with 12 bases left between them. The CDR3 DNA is TGTGCCAGCAGTCCACAGGGAGTGGAGACCCAGTACTTC. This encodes CASSPQGVETQYF.

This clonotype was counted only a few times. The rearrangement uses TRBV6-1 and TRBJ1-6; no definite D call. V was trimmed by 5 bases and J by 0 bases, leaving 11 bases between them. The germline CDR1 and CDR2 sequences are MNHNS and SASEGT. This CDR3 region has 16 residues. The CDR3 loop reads CASSRRGSSYNSPLHF. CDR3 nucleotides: TGTGCCAGCAGTAGGAGAGGGAGCTCCTATAATTCACCCCTCCACTTT.

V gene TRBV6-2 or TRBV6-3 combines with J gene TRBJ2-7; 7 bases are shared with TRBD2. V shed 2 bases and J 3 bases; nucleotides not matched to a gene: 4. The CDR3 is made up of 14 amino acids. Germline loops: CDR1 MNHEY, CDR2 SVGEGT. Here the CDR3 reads CASSYERGIYEQYF. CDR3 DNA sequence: TGTGCCAGCAGTTACGAGCGGGGTATCTACGAGCAGTACTTC.

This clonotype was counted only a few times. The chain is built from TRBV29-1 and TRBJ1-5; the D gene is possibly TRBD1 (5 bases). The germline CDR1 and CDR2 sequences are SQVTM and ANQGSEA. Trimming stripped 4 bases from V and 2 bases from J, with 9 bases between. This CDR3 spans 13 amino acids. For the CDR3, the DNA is TGCAGCGTTGCGTACAGGCGCAATCAGCCCCAGCATTTT. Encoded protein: CSVAYRRNQPQHF.

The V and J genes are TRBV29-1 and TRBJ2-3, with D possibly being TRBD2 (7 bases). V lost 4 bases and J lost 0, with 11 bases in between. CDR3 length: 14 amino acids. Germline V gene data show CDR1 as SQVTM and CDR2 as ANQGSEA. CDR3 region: CSVVGGQSTDTQYF. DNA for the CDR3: TGCAGCGTTGTGGGGGGGCAGAGCACAGATACGCAGTATTTT.

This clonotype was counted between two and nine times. CDR3 nucleotides: TGCAGTGCTTACGACAGGGCCACAGATACGCAGTATTTT. Encoded protein: CSAYDRATDTQYF. The chain links TRBV20-1 to TRBJ2-3, with 7 bases lining up with TRBD1. The CDR3 covers 13 residues. The germline V gene encodes CDR1 DFQATT and CDR2 SNEGSKA (reference sequence). The V segment lost 5 bases and the J segment 2 bases; nucleotides outside the gene matches: 4.

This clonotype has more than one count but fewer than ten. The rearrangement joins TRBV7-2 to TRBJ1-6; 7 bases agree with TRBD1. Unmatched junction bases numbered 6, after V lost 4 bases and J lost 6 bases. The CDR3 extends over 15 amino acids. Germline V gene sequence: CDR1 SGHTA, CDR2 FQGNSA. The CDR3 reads CASSYRQGTNSPLHF. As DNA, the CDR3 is TGTGCCAGCAGCTATAGACAGGGAACTAATTCACCCCTCCACTTT.

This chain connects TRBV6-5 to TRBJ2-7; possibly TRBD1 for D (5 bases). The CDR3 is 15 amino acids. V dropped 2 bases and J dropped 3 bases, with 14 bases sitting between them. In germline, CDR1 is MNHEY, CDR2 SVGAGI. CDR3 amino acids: CASSYQGPARYEQYF. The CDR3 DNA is TGTGCCAGCAGTTACCAGGGCCCTGCGCGCTACGAGCAGTACTTC.

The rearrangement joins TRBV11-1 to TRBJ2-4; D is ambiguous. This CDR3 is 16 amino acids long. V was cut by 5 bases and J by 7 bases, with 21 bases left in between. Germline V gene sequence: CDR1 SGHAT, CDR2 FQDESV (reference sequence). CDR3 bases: TGTGCCAGCAGCCAACCTGTCGGCCGGAGAAGTAACATTCAGTACTTC. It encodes CASSQPVGRRSNIQYF.

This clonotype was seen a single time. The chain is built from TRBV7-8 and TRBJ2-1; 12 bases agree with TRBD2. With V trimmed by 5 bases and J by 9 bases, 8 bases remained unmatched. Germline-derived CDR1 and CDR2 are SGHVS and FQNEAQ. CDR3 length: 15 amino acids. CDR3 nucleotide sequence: TGTGCCAGCAGCAATCTCCGACTAGCGGGAGCTGAGCAGTTCTTC. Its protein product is CASSNLRLAGAEQFF.

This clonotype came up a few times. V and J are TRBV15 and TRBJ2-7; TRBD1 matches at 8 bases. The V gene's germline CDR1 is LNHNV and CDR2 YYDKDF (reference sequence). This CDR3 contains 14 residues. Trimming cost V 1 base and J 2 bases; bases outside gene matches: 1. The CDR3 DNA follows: TGTGCCACCAGCAGAGGACAGGGGACCTACGAGCAGTACTTC. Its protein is CATSRGQGTYEQYF.

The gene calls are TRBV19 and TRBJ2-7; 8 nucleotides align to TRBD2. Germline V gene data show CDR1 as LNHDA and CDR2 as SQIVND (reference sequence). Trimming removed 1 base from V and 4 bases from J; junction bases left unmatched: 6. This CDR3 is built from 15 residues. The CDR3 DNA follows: TGTGCCAGTAGTATAGCCGCTAGCGGGTATTACGAGCAGTACTTC. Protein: CASSIAASGYYEQYF.

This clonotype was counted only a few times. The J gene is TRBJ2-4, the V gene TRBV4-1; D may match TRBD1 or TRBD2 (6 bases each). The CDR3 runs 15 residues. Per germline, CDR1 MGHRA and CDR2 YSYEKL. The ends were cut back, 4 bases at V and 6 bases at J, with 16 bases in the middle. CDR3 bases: TGCGCCAGCAGCCTTCGAACGGGGGCCGGAAACATTCAGTACTTC. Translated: CASSLRTGAGNIQYF.

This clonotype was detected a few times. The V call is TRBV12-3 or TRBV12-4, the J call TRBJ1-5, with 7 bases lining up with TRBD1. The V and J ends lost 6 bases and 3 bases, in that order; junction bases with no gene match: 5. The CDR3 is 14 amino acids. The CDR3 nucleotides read TGTGCCAGCAGACCCGACAGGGCCAATCAGCCCCAGCATTTT. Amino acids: CASRPDRANQPQHF.

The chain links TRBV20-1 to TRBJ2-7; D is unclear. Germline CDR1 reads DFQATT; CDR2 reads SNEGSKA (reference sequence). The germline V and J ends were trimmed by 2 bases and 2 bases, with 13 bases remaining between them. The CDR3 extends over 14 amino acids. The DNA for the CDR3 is TGCAGTGCTAGAAGTAATACCAACCCCTACGAGCAGTACTTC. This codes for CSARSNTNPYEQYF.